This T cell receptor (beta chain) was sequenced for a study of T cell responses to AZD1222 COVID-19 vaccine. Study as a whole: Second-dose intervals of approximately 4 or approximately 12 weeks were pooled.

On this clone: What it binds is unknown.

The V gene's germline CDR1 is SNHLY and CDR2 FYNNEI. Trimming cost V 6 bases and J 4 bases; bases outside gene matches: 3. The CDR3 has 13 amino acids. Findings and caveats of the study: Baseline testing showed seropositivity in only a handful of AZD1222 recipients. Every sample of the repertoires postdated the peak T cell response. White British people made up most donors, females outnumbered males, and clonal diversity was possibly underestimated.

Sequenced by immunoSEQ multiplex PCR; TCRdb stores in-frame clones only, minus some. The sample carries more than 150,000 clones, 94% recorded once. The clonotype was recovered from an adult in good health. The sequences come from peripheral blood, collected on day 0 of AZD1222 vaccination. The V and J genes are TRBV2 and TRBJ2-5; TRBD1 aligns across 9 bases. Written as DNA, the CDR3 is TGTGCCAGCAGCACGGACAGGGGAGAGACCCAGTACTTC. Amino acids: CASSTDRGETQYF.